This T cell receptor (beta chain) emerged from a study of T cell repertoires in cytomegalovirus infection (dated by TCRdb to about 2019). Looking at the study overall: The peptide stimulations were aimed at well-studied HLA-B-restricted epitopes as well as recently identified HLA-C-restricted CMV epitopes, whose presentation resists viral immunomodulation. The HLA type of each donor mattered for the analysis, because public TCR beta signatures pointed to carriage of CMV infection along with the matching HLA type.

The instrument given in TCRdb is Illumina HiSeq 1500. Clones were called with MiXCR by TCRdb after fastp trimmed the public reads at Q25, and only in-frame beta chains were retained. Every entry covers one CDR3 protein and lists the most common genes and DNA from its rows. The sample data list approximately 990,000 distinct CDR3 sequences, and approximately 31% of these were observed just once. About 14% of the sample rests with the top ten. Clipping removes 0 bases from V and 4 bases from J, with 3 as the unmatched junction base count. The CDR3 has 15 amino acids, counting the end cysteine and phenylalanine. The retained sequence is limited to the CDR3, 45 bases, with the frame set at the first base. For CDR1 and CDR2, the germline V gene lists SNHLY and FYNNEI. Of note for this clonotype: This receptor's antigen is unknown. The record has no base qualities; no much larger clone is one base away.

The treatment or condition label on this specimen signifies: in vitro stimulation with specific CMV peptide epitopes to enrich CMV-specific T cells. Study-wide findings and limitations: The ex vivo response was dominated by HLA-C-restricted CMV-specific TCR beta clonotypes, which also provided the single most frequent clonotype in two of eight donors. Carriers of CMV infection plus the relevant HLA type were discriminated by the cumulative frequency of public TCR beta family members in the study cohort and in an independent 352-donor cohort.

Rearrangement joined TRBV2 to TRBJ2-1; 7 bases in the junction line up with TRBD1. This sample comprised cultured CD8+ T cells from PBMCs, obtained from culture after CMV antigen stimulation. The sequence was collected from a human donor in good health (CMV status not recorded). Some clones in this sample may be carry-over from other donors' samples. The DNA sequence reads TGTGCCAGCAGTGAAGCTGGGACAGCTTACAATGAGCAGTTCTTC. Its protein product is CASSEAGTAYNEQFF.